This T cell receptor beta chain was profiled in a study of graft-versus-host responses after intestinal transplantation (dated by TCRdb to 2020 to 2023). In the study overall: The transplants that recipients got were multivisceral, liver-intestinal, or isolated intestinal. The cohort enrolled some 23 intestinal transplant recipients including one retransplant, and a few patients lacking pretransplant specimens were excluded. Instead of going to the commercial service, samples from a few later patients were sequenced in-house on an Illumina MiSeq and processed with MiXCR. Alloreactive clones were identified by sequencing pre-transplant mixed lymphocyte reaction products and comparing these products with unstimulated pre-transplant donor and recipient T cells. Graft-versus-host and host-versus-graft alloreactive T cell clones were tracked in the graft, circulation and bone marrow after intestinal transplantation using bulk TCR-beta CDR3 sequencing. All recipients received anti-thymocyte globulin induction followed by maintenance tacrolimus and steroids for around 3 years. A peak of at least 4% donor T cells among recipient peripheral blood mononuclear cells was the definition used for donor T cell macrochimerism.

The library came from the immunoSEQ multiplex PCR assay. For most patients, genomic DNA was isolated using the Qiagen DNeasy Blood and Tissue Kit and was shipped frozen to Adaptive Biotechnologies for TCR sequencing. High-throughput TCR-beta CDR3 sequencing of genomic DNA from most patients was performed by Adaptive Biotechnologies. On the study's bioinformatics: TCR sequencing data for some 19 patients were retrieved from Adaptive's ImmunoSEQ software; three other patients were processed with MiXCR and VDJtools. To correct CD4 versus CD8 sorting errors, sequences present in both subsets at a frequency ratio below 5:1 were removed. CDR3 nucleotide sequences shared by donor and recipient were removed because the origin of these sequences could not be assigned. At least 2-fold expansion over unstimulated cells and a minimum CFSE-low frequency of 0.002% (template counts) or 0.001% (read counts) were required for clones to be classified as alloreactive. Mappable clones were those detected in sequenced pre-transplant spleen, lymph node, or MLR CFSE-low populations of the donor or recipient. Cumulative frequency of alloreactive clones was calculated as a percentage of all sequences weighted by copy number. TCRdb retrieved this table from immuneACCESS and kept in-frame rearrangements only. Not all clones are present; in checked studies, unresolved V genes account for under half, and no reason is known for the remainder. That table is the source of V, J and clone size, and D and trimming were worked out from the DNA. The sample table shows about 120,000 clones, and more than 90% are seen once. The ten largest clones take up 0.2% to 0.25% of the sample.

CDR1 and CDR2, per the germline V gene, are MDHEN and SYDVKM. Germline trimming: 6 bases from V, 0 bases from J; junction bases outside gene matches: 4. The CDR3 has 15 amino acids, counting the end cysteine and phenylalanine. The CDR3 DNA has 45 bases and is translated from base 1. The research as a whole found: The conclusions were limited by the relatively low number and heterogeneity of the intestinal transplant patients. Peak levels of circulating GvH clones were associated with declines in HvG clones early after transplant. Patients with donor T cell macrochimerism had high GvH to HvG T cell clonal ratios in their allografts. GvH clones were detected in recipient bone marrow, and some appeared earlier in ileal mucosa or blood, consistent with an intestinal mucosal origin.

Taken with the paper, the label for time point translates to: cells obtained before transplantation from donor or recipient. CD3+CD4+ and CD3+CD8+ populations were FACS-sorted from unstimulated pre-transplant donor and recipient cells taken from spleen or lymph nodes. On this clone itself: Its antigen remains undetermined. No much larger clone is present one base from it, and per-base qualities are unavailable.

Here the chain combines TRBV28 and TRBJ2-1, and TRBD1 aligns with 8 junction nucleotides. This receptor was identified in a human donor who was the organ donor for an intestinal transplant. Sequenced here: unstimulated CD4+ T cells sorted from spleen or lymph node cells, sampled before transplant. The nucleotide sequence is TGTGCCAGCAGGGAGACAGGGGTCTCCTACAATGAGCAGTTCTTC. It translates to CASRETGVSYNEQFF.